Listed below are T cell receptor beta chains from one sample, sequenced in a study of blood T cell repertoires in COVID-19. TCRdb's copy holds only in-frame clones and misses some; the assay was immunoSEQ multiplex PCR. Here the sample spans approximately 300,000 clones, roughly nine tenths being singletons. Input material: peripheral blood. The receptors were sampled from a man between 18 and 29 years old who had recovered from COVID-19. CDR3s include the opening cysteine and the closing phenylalanine or tryptophan. The D gene is left open where the match is weak. Size is omitted from some rows. Given values are once, few, many or a class for expanded clones.

J: TRBJ2-7
size: NA
D: NA
V: TRBV30
CDR3: CAWSGPTSGLKYF
DNA: TGTGCCTGGAGTGGACCCACCAGCGGACTAAAGTACTTC

J: TRBJ1-2
size: NA
D: TRBD1
V: TRBV10-3
CDR3: CATGQDSNYGYTF
DNA: TGTGCCACTGGACAGGATTCTAACTATGGCTACACCTTC

J: TRBJ1-4
size: NA
D: TRBD1
V: TRBV10-1
CDR3: CATNGQGHEKLFF
DNA: TGCGCCACCAATGGACAGGGCCATGAAAAACTGTTTTTT

J: TRBJ2-3
size: NA
D: TRBD2
V: TRBV19
CDR3: CASSRERESGDTQYF
DNA: TGTGCCAGTAGTAGAGAGCGGGAGTCCGGTGATACGCAGTATTTT

J: TRBJ2-2
size: NA
D: NA
V: TRBV5-1
CDR3: CASSFDGAGELFF
DNA: TGCGCCAGCAGCTTCGATGGAGCCGGGGAGCTGTTTTTT

J: TRBJ2-5
size: NA
D: TRBD2
V: TRBV11-2
CDR3: CASPLKGRGEETQYF
DNA: TGTGCCAGCCCTCTCAAAGGGAGGGGAGAAGAGACCCAGTACTTC

J: TRBJ1-4
size: NA
D: TRBD1
V: TRBV7-2
CDR3: CASSLQGATNEKLFF
DNA: TGTGCCAGCAGCTTACAGGGGGCCACTAATGAAAAACTGTTTTTT

J: TRBJ1-5
size: NA
D: NA
V: TRBV27
CDR3: CASSLGPGYSNQPQHF
DNA: TGTGCCAGCAGTTTAGGGCCGGGATATAGCAATCAGCCCCAGCATTTT

J: TRBJ2-1
size: NA
D: TRBD2
V: TRBV19
CDR3: CASSNWPSGGEQFF
DNA: TGTGCCAGTAGTAATTGGCCCAGCGGGGGTGAGCAGTTCTTC

J: TRBJ2-3
size: NA
D: TRBD1
V: TRBV7-2
CDR3: CASSLGSDRDLDTQYF
DNA: TGTGCCAGCAGCTTAGGGTCGGACAGGGACCTGGATACGCAGTATTTT

J: TRBJ2-3
size: once
D: TRBD2
V: TRBV12-5
CDR3: CASGLVIAGGSSPQYF
DNA: TGTGCTAGTGGTTTGGTGATAGCGGGAGGATCCAGTCCGCAGTATTTT

J: TRBJ2-7
size: NA
D: NA
V: TRBV9
CDR3: CASSASLLGQQQYF
DNA: TGTGCCAGCAGCGCCAGTCTCCTGGGGCAGCAGCAGTACTTC

J: TRBJ2-7
size: NA
D: TRBD1
V: TRBV10-2
CDR3: CATRGSDLSYEQYF
DNA: TGCGCCACCAGGGGGAGTGATCTTTCCTACGAGCAGTACTTC

J: TRBJ2-1
size: NA
D: TRBD2
V: TRBV9
CDR3: CASSPRLAGSNEQFF
DNA: TGTGCCAGCAGCCCCCGGCTAGCGGGTTCTAATGAGCAGTTCTTC

J: TRBJ2-1
size: NA
D: TRBD2
V: TRBV6-5
CDR3: CASSYFQSGGYNEQFF
DNA: TGTGCCAGCAGTTACTTTCAGAGCGGGGGGTACAATGAGCAGTTCTTC

J: TRBJ2-3
size: NA
D: NA
V: TRBV19
CDR3: CASSMDLAIDTQYF
DNA: TGTGCCAGTAGTATGGATCTAGCAATAGATACGCAGTATTTT

J: TRBJ1-2
size: NA
D: TRBD1
V: TRBV5-1
CDR3: CASSLTGANYGYTF
DNA: TGCGCCAGCAGCTTAACAGGGGCTAACTATGGCTACACCTTC

J: TRBJ2-1
size: NA
D: NA
V: TRBV7-2
CDR3: CASSSPLGGRTTGNEQFF
DNA: TGTGCCAGCAGCTCACCTCTGGGGGGGCGCACGACTGGCAATGAGCAGTTCTTC

J: TRBJ2-1
size: NA
D: NA
V: TRBV7-9
CDR3: CASSKNEQFF
DNA: TGTGCCAGCAGTAAAAATGAGCAGTTCTTC

J: TRBJ2-1
size: NA
D: TRBD1
V: TRBV10-3
CDR3: CAMSGQDYNEQFF
DNA: TGTGCCATGAGTGGACAGGACTACAATGAGCAGTTCTTC

J: TRBJ2-2
size: NA
D: NA
V: TRBV29-1
CDR3: CSVAPRGTNTGELFF
DNA: TGCAGCGTTGCGCCCCGGGGTACGAACACCGGGGAGCTGTTTTTT

J: TRBJ1-2
size: NA
D: NA
V: TRBV5-6
CDR3: CASSPFDRNNYGYTF
DNA: TGTGCCAGCAGTCCATTCGACAGGAACAACTATGGCTACACCTTC

J: TRBJ1-3
size: NA
D: NA
V: TRBV25-1
CDR3: CASSPRDSRAGNTIYF
DNA: TGTGCCAGCAGTCCCCGTGACAGTAGGGCTGGAAACACCATATATTTT

J: TRBJ2-3
size: once
D: TRBD1
V: TRBV5-1
CDR3: CASSLGQGFDTQYF
DNA: TGCGCCAGCAGCTTGGGACAGGGTTTTGATACGCAGTATTTT

J: TRBJ1-2
size: few
D: NA
V: TRBV6-6
CDR3: CASSYVGEANYGYTF
DNA: TGTGCCAGCAGTTACGTTGGAGAAGCTAACTATGGCTACACCTTC

J: TRBJ2-7
size: once
D: TRBD2
V: TRBV4-2
CDR3: CASSQVGSSGGPGYEQYF
DNA: TGTGCCAGCAGCCAAGTAGGATCTAGCGGGGGGCCCGGGTACGAGCAGTACTTC

J: TRBJ2-1
size: NA
D: NA
V: TRBV19
CDR3: CASSSEEDEQFF
DNA: TGTGCCAGTTCATCCGAGGAGGATGAGCAGTTCTTC

J: TRBJ1-1
size: NA
D: NA
V: TRBV2
CDR3: CASMEAGNTEAFF
DNA: TGTGCCAGCATGGAGGCGGGGAACACTGAAGCTTTCTTT

J: TRBJ1-5
size: NA
D: TRBD1
V: TRBV19
CDR3: CASSGGQGPSNQPQHF
DNA: TGTGCCAGTAGTGGGGGACAGGGACCTAGCAATCAGCCCCAGCATTTT

J: TRBJ2-5
size: NA
D: NA
V: TRBV15
CDR3: CATSRVQISLQETQYF
DNA: TGTGCCACCAGCAGAGTGCAGATTTCTCTCCAAGAGACCCAGTACTTC

J: TRBJ1-1
size: NA
D: NA
V: TRBV9
CDR3: CASSPQGGGYMNTEAFF
DNA: TGTGCCAGCAGCCCGCAGGGCGGGGGTTACATGAACACTGAAGCTTTCTTT

J: TRBJ2-7
size: NA
D: NA
V: TRBV27
CDR3: CASRHHRTPYEQYF
DNA: TGTGCCAGCAGACACCACAGGACCCCCTACGAGCAGTACTTC

J: TRBJ1-4
size: NA
D: NA
V: TRBV6-5
CDR3: CASSDATGFNEKLFF
DNA: TGTGCCAGCAGCGACGCCACGGGGTTTAATGAAAAACTGTTTTTT

J: TRBJ1-6
size: NA
D: NA
V: TRBV27
CDR3: CASSLGGDGSPLHF
DNA: TGTGCCAGCAGTTTGGGCGGGGACGGATCACCCCTCCACTTT

J: TRBJ2-7
size: NA
D: NA
V: TRBV6-5
CDR3: CASSPRAVPSYEQYF
DNA: TGTGCCAGCAGTCCCCGAGCGGTACCTTCCTACGAGCAGTACTTC

J: TRBJ2-1
size: NA
D: TRBD2
V: TRBV5-1
CDR3: CASSLGASGGTRNEQFF
DNA: TGCGCCAGCAGCTTGGGCGCTAGCGGGGGGACTAGGAATGAGCAGTTCTTC

J: TRBJ1-2
size: NA
D: TRBD1
V: TRBV6-5
CDR3: CASSFAGTGYGYTF
DNA: TGTGCCAGCAGTTTCGCCGGGACAGGGTATGGCTACACCTTC

J: TRBJ1-4
size: NA
D: NA
V: TRBV3-1/TRBV3-2
CDR3: CASSQDLARAEKLFF
DNA: TGTGCCAGCAGCCAAGATCTTGCCAGGGCTGAAAAACTGTTTTTT

J: TRBJ1-2
size: NA
D: TRBD1
V: TRBV19
CDR3: CASSEARGQGIGYTF
DNA: TGTGCCAGTAGTGAAGCAAGAGGACAGGGGATCGGCTACACCTTC

J: TRBJ2-7
size: NA
D: NA
V: TRBV6-5
CDR3: CASRAGILEQYF
DNA: TGTGCCAGCAGAGCAGGGATCCTAGAGCAGTACTTC

J: TRBJ2-1
size: NA
D: NA
V: TRBV18
CDR3: CASSPISSVSYNEQFF
DNA: TGTGCCAGCTCACCCATCTCCTCGGTTTCCTACAATGAGCAGTTCTTC

J: TRBJ2-3
size: NA
D: TRBD1
V: TRBV5-1
CDR3: CASSPAGTGTDTQYF
DNA: TGCGCCAGCAGCCCTGCCGGGACAGGCACAGATACGCAGTATTTT

J: TRBJ2-1
size: NA
D: TRBD2
V: TRBV7-9
CDR3: CASSLGLAGGQNEQFF
DNA: TGTGCCAGCAGCTTGGGACTAGCGGGGGGGCAAAATGAGCAGTTCTTC

J: TRBJ2-7
size: NA
D: NA
V: TRBV7-8
CDR3: CASSLPLGLGKAYEQYF
DNA: TGTGCCAGCAGCTTGCCCCTAGGACTGGGGAAAGCCTACGAGCAGTACTTC

J: TRBJ1-1
size: NA
D: TRBD1
V: TRBV7-9
CDR3: CASSLWTGGMRNTEAFF
DNA: TGTGCCAGCAGTCTATGGACAGGGGGAATGAGGAACACTGAAGCTTTCTTT

J: TRBJ2-7
size: few
D: TRBD1
V: TRBV30
CDR3: CAWSPGTGDYEQYF
DNA: TGTGCCTGGAGTCCCGGGACAGGGGACTACGAGCAGTACTTC

J: TRBJ1-6
size: NA
D: NA
V: TRBV5-1
CDR3: CASSRLPQADSPLHF
DNA: TGCGCCAGCAGCCGACTACCTCAGGCGGATTCACCCCTCCACTTT

J: TRBJ2-2
size: NA
D: NA
V: TRBV6-1
CDR3: CASSDYLRVPTGELFF
DNA: TGTGCCAGCAGTGATTACCTCAGGGTGCCCACCGGGGAGCTGTTTTTT

J: TRBJ2-7
size: NA
D: TRBD2
V: TRBV3-1/TRBV3-2
CDR3: CASSQVLAGSGEQYF
DNA: TGTGCCAGCAGCCAAGTACTAGCGGGATCGGGGGAGCAGTACTTC

J: TRBJ2-5
size: once
D: NA
V: TRBV7-9
CDR3: CASSYGTSLESQYF
DNA: TGTGCCAGCAGCTACGGGACTTCCCTAGAGTCCCAGTACTTC

J: TRBJ1-4
size: NA
D: TRBD1
V: TRBV2
CDR3: CFTGGNTAGGNEKLFF
DNA: TGTTTCACCGGGGGAAACACAGCAGGGGGGAATGAAAAACTGTTTTTT

J: TRBJ1-1
size: NA
D: NA
V: TRBV7-3
CDR3: CASSLYMNTEAFF
DNA: TGTGCCAGCAGCTTATATATGAACACTGAAGCTTTCTTT

J: TRBJ2-7
size: NA
D: NA
V: TRBV27
CDR3: CASSTPGHTYEQYF
DNA: TGTGCCAGCAGTACTCCGGGACACACCTACGAGCAGTACTTC

J: TRBJ2-7
size: NA
D: TRBD2
V: TRBV7-8
CDR3: CASSLGGTSSYEQYF
DNA: TGTGCCAGCAGCTTAGGTGGGACTAGCTCCTACGAGCAGTACTTC

J: TRBJ2-1
size: NA
D: TRBD1
V: TRBV5-1
CDR3: CASSRPGQGLNEQFF
DNA: TGCGCCAGCAGCCGGCCGGGACAGGGACTGAATGAGCAGTTCTTC

J: TRBJ1-1
size: few
D: TRBD1
V: TRBV7-9
CDR3: CASSMTGIGAFF
DNA: TGTGCCAGCAGCATGACAGGGATAGGAGCTTTCTTT

J: TRBJ1-5
size: once
D: TRBD1
V: TRBV19
CDR3: CATKWGTGVPQPQHF
DNA: TGTGCCACCAAGTGGGGGACAGGGGTGCCTCAGCCCCAGCATTTT